What follows are 28 T cell receptor beta chains derived from one specimen sequenced in a study of CD8+ T cells in alopecia areata. TCR sequencing used cDNA made by reverse transcription of extracted RNA. TCRdb keeps only in-frame clones here, not all; method: immunoSEQ multiplex PCR. The sample holds 98,000 or so clones, about 50% seen once. Input material: NKG2D-low CD8+ T cells sorted from blood. These TCRs come from a human donor with alopecia areata.

The chain uses TRBV6-6 and TRBJ2-2; 10 positions agree with TRBD1. The CDR3 runs to 16 residues. V lost 5 bases, J lost 6 bases, and 9 bases stayed unmatched. Germline V gene sequence: CDR1 MNHNY, CDR2 SVGAGI (reference sequence). In nucleotides, the CDR3 is TGTGCCAGCAGTATGGGTGGGACAGGGGCGGCCGGGGAGCTGTTTTTT. As protein: CASSMGGTGAAGELFF.

The chain couples TRBV7-3 to TRBJ2-3; TRBD1 aligns across 9 bases. Trimming cost V 4 bases and J 0 bases; bases outside gene matches: 2. There are 15 residues in the CDR3. Germline CDR1 is SGHTA and CDR2 is FQGTGA. The CDR3 reads CASSWTGASTDTQYF. The CDR3 region has the DNA TGTGCCAGCAGCTGGACAGGGGCTAGCACAGATACGCAGTATTTT.

This clone has more than one count but fewer than ten. V usage is TRBV28 and J usage is TRBJ1-2; no clear D gene. Germline values: CDR1 MDHEN, CDR2 SYDVKM. CDR3 size: 12 residues. V lost 5 bases, J lost 7 bases, and 11 bases lay in between. The CDR3 protein is CASSAGGSGYTF. CDR3 nucleotides: TGTGCCAGCAGTGCCGGCGGTAGTGGCTACACCTTC.

This rearrangement joins TRBV27 to TRBJ2-3; D unclear. Germline V gene data show CDR1 as MNHEY and CDR2 as SMNVEV (reference sequence). The V and J ends lost 2 bases and 2 bases respectively, with 11 bases between them. The CDR3 sequence is 15 residues long. CDR3 region: CASSLGVSSTDTQYF. The CDR3 nucleotides are TGTGCCAGCAGTTTAGGCGTCTCCTCCACAGATACGCAGTATTTT.

This clone was observed a few times. J is TRBJ2-5 and V is TRBV29-1, with D possibly being TRBD1 (6 bases). The CDR3 is 13 residues long. CDR1 is SQVTM, CDR2 ANQGSEA, per germline. V shed 3 bases and J shed 5 bases, with 13 bases lying between them. Here the CDR3 DNA reads TGCAGCGTTGACCCGGACAGAGGGGAGACCCAGTACTTC. Amino acids: CSVDPDRGETQYF.

The chain links TRBV27 to TRBJ2-1, with D tentatively TRBD2 (6 bases). The germline gives CDR1 MNHEY, CDR2 SMNVEV (reference sequence). CDR3 length: 15 amino acids. V dropped 7 bases and J dropped 9 bases, with 22 bases sitting between them. The CDR3 sequence: CASTPRGRYGSEQFF. DNA for the CDR3: TGTGCCAGCACCCCCCGGGGGAGGTACGGGAGTGAGCAGTTCTTC.

The CDR3 loop reads CASSLGPGEQFF. As DNA, the CDR3 is TGTGCCAGCAGTTTGGGTCCGGGTGAGCAGTTCTTC. V is TRBV28 and J is TRBJ2-1; D is undetermined. The V gene lost 3 bases and the J gene lost 9 bases, with 9 bases spanning the gap. The CDR3 is 12 residues long. The germline V gene has CDR1 MDHEN and CDR2 SYDVKM.

The sample holds a few counts of this clone. The chain couples TRBV14 to TRBJ2-3; no clear D gene. Trimming removed 0 bases at V and 4 bases at J, with 8 bases between. The CDR3 is made up of 14 amino acids. CDR1 and CDR2 from the germline V gene are SGHDN and FVKESK. The CDR3: CASSQDLGPDTQYF. For the CDR3, the DNA is TGTGCCAGCAGCCAAGATCTCGGCCCAGATACGCAGTATTTT.

The chain links TRBV27 to TRBJ2-1; D remains unclear. Germline V lookup: CDR1 MNHEY, CDR2 SMNVEV (reference sequence). The length of the CDR3 is 12 residues. Trimming shortened V by 5 bases and J by 8 bases, and 10 bases separated the two germline ends. The CDR3: CASSHPRDEQFF. CDR3 bases: TGTGCCAGCAGTCACCCACGGGATGAGCAGTTCTTC.

V gene TRBV28 combines with J gene TRBJ2-7; a possible D gene is TRBD1 (6 bases). Per the germline V gene, CDR1 is MDHEN and CDR2 is SYDVKM. The CDR3 covers 16 residues. V gave up 6 bases and J gave up 0 bases, with 18 bases separating them. CDR3 nucleotide sequence: TGTGCCAGCAGCCAACCCCAGGGGCCCAGCTCCTACGAGCAGTACTTC. Translated: CASSQPQGPSSYEQYF.

The V and J genes are TRBV28 and TRBJ2-1, with 8 bases fitting TRBD2. Trimming cost V 5 bases and J 6 bases; bases outside gene matches: 12. The germline gives CDR1 MDHEN, CDR2 SYDVKM. The length of the CDR3 is 16 residues. CDR3 coding DNA: TGTGCCAGCAGTCCAAGAGGGACTAGGCGCGGCAATGAGCAGTTCTTC. It is translated as CASSPRGTRRGNEQFF.

This clone was observed a few times. V and J are TRBV21-1 and TRBJ2-6; the DNA was not used to check the table's D call, TRBD2. TRBV21-1 is a recognized pseudogene. CDR3 length: 17 amino acids. CDR3 protein: CASSKAQPGDGANVLTF. For the CDR3, the DNA is TGTGCCAGCAGCAAAGCGCAACCGGGAGATGGGGCCAACGTCCTGACTTTC.

This sequence joins TRBV28 and TRBJ2-7, with 10 positions matching TRBD2. Germline values: CDR1 MDHEN, CDR2 SYDVKM. CDR3 length equals 13 residues. The junction had 5 bases not matched to a gene; V was cut back by 6 bases and J by 6 bases. This chain's CDR3 is CASSHGTSAEQYF. CDR3 bases: TGTGCCAGCAGCCACGGGACTAGCGCCGAGCAGTACTTC.

This chain joins TRBV28 and TRBJ2-5; 8 bases are shared with TRBD1. V was clipped by 6 bases and J by 4 bases; unmatched bases: 4. CDR3 length: 13 amino acids. Germline values: CDR1 MDHEN, CDR2 SYDVKM. The CDR3 loop is CASSSRGRETQYF. The CDR3 DNA reads TGTGCCAGCAGCTCCAGGGGGCGAGAGACCCAGTACTTC.

The rearrangement links TRBV11-2 to TRBJ2-1, with TRBD2 matching 7 bases. The CDR3 totals 11 residues. From germline, CDR1 is SGHAT and CDR2 FQNNGV. V lost 7 bases and J lost 10; bases outside the gene matches: 4. The CDR3 spells CASNQLAEQFF. DNA for the CDR3: TGTGCCAGCAACCAACTAGCGGAGCAGTTCTTC.

CDR3 sequence: CASTQGGLTYNEQFF. For the CDR3, the DNA is TGTGCCAGCACCCAGGGGGGACTGACCTACAATGAGCAGTTCTTC. The chain carries TRBV5-6 and TRBJ2-1; TRBD1 might be the D (7 bases). Germline values: CDR1 SGHDT, CDR2 YYEEEE. CDR3 length: 15 amino acids. V lost 6 bases to trimming and J lost 2 bases, with 15 bases between them.

The chain uses TRBV15 and TRBJ2-1; 13 nucleotides align to TRBD2. The V gene end was trimmed by 5 bases and the J gene end by 7 bases; junction bases not matched to a gene: 8. Germline V lookup: CDR1 LNHNV, CDR2 YYDKDF (reference sequence). This CDR3 spans 16 amino acids. The chain's CDR3 is CATSSPLAGGKNEQFF. CDR3 coding DNA: TGTGCCACCAGCTCTCCACTAGCGGGAGGGAAGAATGAGCAGTTCTTC.

The V gene is TRBV9, the J gene TRBJ2-3; perhaps TRBD1 as D (6 bases). The V gene lost 3 bases and the J gene lost 0 bases, with 8 bases spanning the gap. CDR3 length equals 14 residues. The germline V gene encodes CDR1 SGDLS and CDR2 YYNGEE. Here the CDR3 reads CASSGRGSTDTQYF. The DNA of the CDR3 is TGTGCCAGCAGCGGCAGGGGAAGCACAGATACGCAGTATTTT.

The chain couples TRBV15 to TRBJ2-2, with 7 bases lining up with TRBD1. The CDR3 has 17 amino acids. From germline, CDR1 is LNHNV and CDR2 YYDKDF (reference sequence). Losses at the gene ends were 0 bases for V and 0 bases for J; bases not matched to a gene: 4. CDR3 loop: CATSRDLTGSNTGELFF. CDR3 sequence (DNA): TGTGCCACCAGCAGAGACCTGACAGGGTCGAACACCGGGGAGCTGTTTTTT.

The rearrangement joins TRBV5-6 to TRBJ1-1; 11 bases map to TRBD1. The V gene's germline CDR1 is SGHDT and CDR2 YYEEEE. The CDR3 loop spans 17 amino acids. V lost 4 bases and J lost 1; bases outside the gene matches: 9. CDR3 sequence: CASSTDRGRGKNTEAFF. As DNA, the CDR3 is TGTGCCAGCAGCACGGACAGGGGGCGCGGGAAGAACACTGAAGCTTTCTTT.

J is TRBJ2-5 and V is TRBV5-1; possible D gene TRBD1, 5 bases. CDR3 length: 15 amino acids. Germline values: CDR1 SGHRS, CDR2 YFSETQ. The germline V and J ends were trimmed by 5 bases and 3 bases, with 17 bases remaining between them. CDR3 loop: CASSFTQAVEETQYF. The CDR3 DNA sequence: TGCGCCAGCAGTTTTACACAGGCTGTTGAAGAGACCCAGTACTTC.

The chain has TRBV6-6 and TRBJ2-7; 7 bases are shared with TRBD1. This CDR3 is 13 amino acids long. The V segment lost 7 bases and the J segment 5 bases; nucleotides outside the gene matches: 8. Germline values: CDR1 MNHNY, CDR2 SVGAGI (reference sequence). CDR3 sequence reads: CASNSRGYHEQYF. In DNA form, the CDR3 reads TGTGCCAGCAACTCCAGGGGGTACCACGAGCAGTACTTC.

The J gene is TRBJ1-1, the V gene TRBV27; perhaps TRBD1 as D (5 bases). Deletions cut 5 bases from V and 7 bases from J, with 23 bases between. The CDR3 covers 16 residues. Germline V CDR1 and CDR2: MNHEY, SMNVEV (reference sequence). The CDR3 region is CASSKVPGTLVREAFF. In nucleotides, the CDR3 is TGTGCCAGCAGTAAAGTCCCCGGGACCTTAGTTCGTGAAGCTTTCTTT.

In the case of this clone: Since a far larger clone is one base different, this is likely a read error. Other DNA sequences in the sample encode the same CDR3. The chain couples TRBV5-6 to TRBJ2-3, with D possibly matching TRBD1 (5 bases). Deletions cut 0 bases from V and 0 bases from J, with 5 bases between. The length of the CDR3 is 14 residues. The germline V gene has CDR1 SGHDT and CDR2 YYEEEE. The CDR3 DNA reads as TGTGCCAGCAGCTTGGGACAGAGCACAGATACGCAGTATTTT. Its translation is CASSLGQSTDTQYF.

The CDR3 reads CASQELETQYF. The CDR3 DNA reads TGTGCCAGCCAGGAGTTGGAGACCCAGTACTTC. J is TRBJ2-5 and V is TRBV25-1; D remains ambiguous. The CDR3 is 11 amino acids. The V and J ends lost 8 bases and 5 bases respectively, with 9 bases between them. Per germline, CDR1 MGHDK and CDR2 SYGVNS.

The chain links TRBV27 to TRBJ2-5; TRBD2 matches 13 bases. Germline V gene lookup returns CDR1 MNHEY and CDR2 SMNVEV (reference sequence). The CDR3 contains 13 residues. V trimming: 9 bases; J trimming: 3 bases; junction bases outside the gene matches: 1. CDR3 coding DNA: TGTGCCAGTGGACTAGCGGGAGAAGAGACCCAGTACTTC. This encodes CASGLAGEETQYF.

The V gene is TRBV4-1, the J gene TRBJ2-7; TRBD2 aligns across 8 bases. CDR1 MGHRA and CDR2 YSYEKL come from the germline V gene. With 5 bases clipped from V and 4 bases from J, the junction kept 10 bases outside the gene matches. The CDR3 sequence is 15 residues long. The CDR3 is CASSAGRSGGYEQYF. The CDR3 DNA sequence: TGCGCCAGCAGCGCCGGACGGTCGGGAGGGTACGAGCAGTACTTC.

The rearrangement joins TRBV5-6 to TRBJ2-7; 7 nucleotides agree with TRBD2. The CDR3 has 12 amino acids. Per germline, CDR1 SGHDT and CDR2 YYEEEE. V lost 2 bases to trimming and J lost 6 bases; unmatched junction nucleotides: 2. The CDR3 DNA sequence: TGTGCCAGCAGCTTCGGGGGGAGCGAGCAGTACTTC. It is translated as CASSFGGSEQYF.